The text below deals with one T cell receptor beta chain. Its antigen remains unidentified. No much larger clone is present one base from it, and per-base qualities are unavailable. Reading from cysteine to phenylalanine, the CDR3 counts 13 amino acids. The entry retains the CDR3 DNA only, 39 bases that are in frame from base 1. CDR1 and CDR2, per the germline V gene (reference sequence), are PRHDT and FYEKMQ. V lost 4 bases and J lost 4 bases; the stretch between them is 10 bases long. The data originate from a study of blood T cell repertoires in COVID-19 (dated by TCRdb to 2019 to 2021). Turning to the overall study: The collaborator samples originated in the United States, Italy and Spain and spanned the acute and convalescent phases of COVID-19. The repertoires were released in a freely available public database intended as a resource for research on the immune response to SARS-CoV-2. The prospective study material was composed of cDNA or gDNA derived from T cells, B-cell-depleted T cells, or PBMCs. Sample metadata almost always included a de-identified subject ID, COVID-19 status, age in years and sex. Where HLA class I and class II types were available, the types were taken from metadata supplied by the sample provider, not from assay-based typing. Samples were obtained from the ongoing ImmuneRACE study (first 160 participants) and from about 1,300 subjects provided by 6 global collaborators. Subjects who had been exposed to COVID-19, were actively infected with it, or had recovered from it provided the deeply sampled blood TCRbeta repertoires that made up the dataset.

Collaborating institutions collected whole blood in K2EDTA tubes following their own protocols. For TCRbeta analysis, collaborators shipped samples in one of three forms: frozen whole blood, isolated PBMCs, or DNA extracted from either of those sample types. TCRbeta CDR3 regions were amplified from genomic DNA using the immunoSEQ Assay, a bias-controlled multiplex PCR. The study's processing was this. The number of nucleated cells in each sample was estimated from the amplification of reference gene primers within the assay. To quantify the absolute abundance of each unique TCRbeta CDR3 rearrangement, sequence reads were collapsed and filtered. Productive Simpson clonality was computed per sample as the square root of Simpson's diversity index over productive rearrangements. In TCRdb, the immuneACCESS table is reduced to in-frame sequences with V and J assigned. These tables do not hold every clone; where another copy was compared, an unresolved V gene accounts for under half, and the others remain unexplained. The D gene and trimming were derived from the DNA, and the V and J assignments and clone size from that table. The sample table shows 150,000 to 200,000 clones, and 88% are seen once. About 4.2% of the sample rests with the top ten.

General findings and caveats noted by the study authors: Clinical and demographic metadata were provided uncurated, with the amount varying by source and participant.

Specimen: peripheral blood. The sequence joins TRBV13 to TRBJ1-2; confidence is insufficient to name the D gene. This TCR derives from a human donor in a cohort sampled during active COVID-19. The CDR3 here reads CASSSLNAYGYTF. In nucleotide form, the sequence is TGTGCCAGCAGCTCCCTAAACGCCTATGGCTACACCTTC.